The clone carrying this TCR beta chain was seen more than once but under ten times. The library tagged individual cDNA molecules with unique molecular identifiers. TCRdb recomputed calls from the RACE reads with MiXCR, one row per CDR3 protein. The sample yields about 350,000 distinct CDR3 sequences, 4.5% to 7% seen once. The data derive from a study of human T cells and chemical hapten exposure. On the study more broadly: Mostly female patients had alopecia areata, totalis or universalis.

Germline CDR1 and CDR2: DFQATT and SNEGSKA (reference sequence). CDR3 length equals 12 residues. Trimming left V 5 bases short and J 2 bases short, with 7 bases between. Time point denoted: pre-sensitization, week 0. Stated treatment: therapeutic diphenylcyclopropenone sensitization with weekly scalp DPC. Suited to DPC and affected by alopecia, the donors ranged from 18 to 70 years old. Total RNA was isolated from unfractionated whole blood. This receptor was obtained from a woman aged 18-29 years with alopecia areata. Some clones in this sample may be carry-over from other donors' samples. The source was whole blood, collected in connection with sensitization to the hapten diphenylcyclopropenone (DPC). The chain joins TRBV20-1 to TRBJ1-5, with D tentatively TRBD1 (5 bases). Written as DNA, the CDR3 is TGCAGTGCTTTCAGGGGCAATCAGCCCCAGCATTTT. As protein: CSAFRGNQPQHF.